Sequencing of this T cell receptor beta chain was carried out in a study of early T cells in non-severe SARS-CoV-2 infection. Trimming cost V 5 bases and J 11 bases, with 11 bases left between them. Germline loops: CDR1 KGHSH, CDR2 LQKENI. The CDR3 extends over 11 amino acids. TCRdb re-called the 5' RACE reads with MiXCR, one entry per CDR3 protein. The data show around 50,000 distinct CDR3 sequences, with about 6.2% seen just once and around 3.9% held by the top ten. This clonotype has more than one count but fewer than ten. The chain joins TRBV18 to TRBJ2-3; no reliable D call. The TCR comes from an adult who was a healthcare worker with PCR-confirmed SARS-CoV-2 infection or an uninfected control (not recorded which). The sequencing sample was made of whole blood. CDR3 protein: CASSSPDRQYF. DNA for the CDR3: TGTGCCAGCTCATCTCCGGACCGGCAGTATTTT.